This is a list of T cell receptor beta chains from one sample in a study of early T cells in non-severe SARS-CoV-2 infection. From the 5' RACE reads, TCRdb called clonotypes with MiXCR, one entry per CDR3 protein. The data show some 28,000 distinct CDR3 sequences, around 5.3% seen once. Material for sequencing was whole blood. These receptors came from an adult who was a healthcare worker with PCR-confirmed SARS-CoV-2 infection or an uninfected control (not recorded which). Each CDR3 is given with its conserved first and last residue. D genes are given only for firm matches. Not every row has a clone size; where given, it reads once, few, many or a size class.

abundance	d_gene	j_gene	v_gene	len	CDR3aa	CDR3nt
many	.	TRBJ2-7	TRBV20-1	11	CSARVRDEQYF	TGCAGTGCTAGAGTAAGAGACGAGCAGTACTTC
few	.	TRBJ2-5	TRBV2	11	CASSRKETQYF	TGTGCCAGCAGTCGTAAAGAGACCCAGTACTTC
.	TRBD1	TRBJ2-3	TRBV5-1	17	CASSLVMGQNRPDTQYF	TGCGCCAGCAGCTTGGTCATGGGACAGAATCGCCCAGATACGCAGTATTTT
many	.	TRBJ2-3	TRBV25-1	15	CASSYPGGRTDTQYF	TGTGCCAGCAGTTACCCCGGGGGACGGACAGATACGCAGTATTTT
many	TRBD1	TRBJ2-1	TRBV4-3	15	CASSSGTGAVNEQFF	TGCGCCAGCAGCTCCGGGACAGGGGCTGTCAATGAGCAGTTCTTC
few	TRBD2	TRBJ2-1	TRBV11-2	15	CASSLSGSTYNEQFF	TGTGCCAGCAGCCTTAGCGGGAGTACGTACAATGAGCAGTTCTTC
medium-sized	TRBD2	TRBJ2-1	TRBV11-3	16	CASSSRGLGSYNEQFF	TGTGCCAGCAGCTCCAGGGGACTAGGTAGCTACAATGAGCAGTTCTTC
many	.	TRBJ1-5	TRBV6-6	14	CASRPTGSNQPQHF	TGTGCCAGCAGGCCAACGGGGAGCAATCAGCCCCAGCATTTT
many	.	TRBJ2-7	TRBV6-5	15	CASSYEGLSHYEQYF	TGTGCCAGCAGTTACGAGGGCCTCTCTCATTACGAGCAGTACTTC
.	TRBD1	TRBJ1-1	TRBV7-9	13	CASSGQDGTEAFF	TGTGCCAGCAGCGGACAGGATGGGACTGAAGCTTTCTTT
few	.	TRBJ2-1	TRBV6-2/TRBV6-3	13	CASSPEPHREQFF	TGTGCCAGCAGTCCCGAACCCCACCGTGAGCAGTTCTTC
many	.	TRBJ2-1	TRBV7-9	18	CASSTRTSRHSSYNEQFF	TGTGCCAGCAGCACTCGGACCAGTAGACACAGCTCCTACAATGAGCAGTTCTTC